These 14 T cell receptor beta chains were all obtained from the same sample, sequenced in a study of molecular identifiers for immune sequencing clone quantification (dated by TCRdb to between 2017 and 2018). Receptors were amplified or captured by PCR. Instrument on record: Illumina HiSeq 4000. TCRdb ran its own pipeline on the public reads, namely fastp trimming at Q25 and MiXCR clone calling, and kept in-frame beta chains. Here each entry gathers all rows of one CDR3 protein and keeps the most common genes and DNA. Recorded for this sample are 70,000 to 90,000 distinct CDR3 sequences; roughly 21% of them occurred a single time. Approximately 1.1% of the sample is taken by the ten largest. Sequencing was carried out using naive CD8+ T cells from blood, with Jurkat cell RNA spiked in. The sample's cell subset or site label, in plain terms: FACS-sorted CD8+CD4-CCR7+CD45RA+ naive T cells. The receptor source for this set is a human donor in good health. Some libraries in this study had Jurkat cell RNA spiked in.

The chain joins TRBV28 to TRBJ1-1; D remains unclear. The germline gives CDR1 MDHEN, CDR2 SYDVKM. The V gene lost 0 bases and the J gene lost 2 bases, with 10 bases spanning the gap. This CDR3 spans 15 amino acids. CDR3 in DNA: TGTGCCAGCAGTTTATGGTTCACCGGAAACACTGAAGCTTTCTTT. Its protein is CASSLWFTGNTEAFF.

Turning to this clonotype: A single base separates this from a much larger clone, so it may be a read error. V gene TRBV11-2 combines with J gene TRBJ2-1; TRBD2 matches 7 bases. Germline loops: CDR1 SGHAT, CDR2 FQNNGV. The CDR3 has 14 residues. The J segment lost 8 bases and the V segment lost 0 bases, leaving 4 bases of the junction unmatched. The CDR3 nucleotides read TGTGCCAGCAGCTTAGATCCCCGGGGGGATGAGCAGTTCTTC. Its translation: CASSLDPRGDEQFF.

By frequency in the sample, this clonotype is medium-sized. J is TRBJ2-3 and V is TRBV6-5; possibly TRBD1 or TRBD2 for D (5 bases each). Between the trimmed V and J ends, which lost 6 bases and 1 base, there was a span of 23 bases. This CDR3 comprises 18 residues. The germline V gene encodes CDR1 MNHEY and CDR2 SVGAGI. The CDR3: CASSWAWGSDSGTDTQYF. DNA of the CDR3: TGTGCCAGCAGCTGGGCTTGGGGGTCGGATAGTGGCACAGATACGCAGTATTTT.

This clonotype was recorded at least ten times. The chain employs TRBV6-2 or TRBV6-3 and TRBJ2-7, with 11 bases lining up with TRBD2. V was pared by 6 bases and J by 3 bases, with 7 bases of the junction left unmatched. The germline V gene has CDR1 MNHEY and CDR2 SVGEGT. This CDR3 contains 15 residues. CDR3 bases: TGTGCCAGCAGGGGCCCGGGACTAGCGGACTACGAGCAGTACTTC. Encoded protein: CASRGPGLADYEQYF.

This clonotype was seen ten or more times. V gene TRBV9 combines with J gene TRBJ2-1; 10 bases are shared with TRBD2. J lost 8 bases, V lost 0 bases, and 5 bases had no gene match. Germline CDR1 reads SGDLS; CDR2 reads YYNGEE. The CDR3 runs to 15 residues. CDR3 sequence reads: CASSVEAGGPDEQFF. CDR3 nucleotides: TGTGCCAGCAGCGTAGAAGCGGGGGGGCCGGATGAGCAGTTCTTC.

This clonotype has at least ten counts. The chain uses TRBV7-9 and TRBJ2-3; D is ambiguous. Germline V gives CDR1 SEHNR, CDR2 FQNEAQ (reference sequence). The CDR3 extends over 12 amino acids. V was clipped by 4 bases and J by 4 bases, with 6 bases between them. In nucleotides, the CDR3 is TGTGCCAGCAGCTCGGAACCAGATACGCAGTATTTT. It specifies CASSSEPDTQYF.

This clonotype was recorded at least ten times. The genes are TRBV11-2 and TRBJ2-5, with 7 bases matching TRBD1. The CDR3 sequence is 13 residues long. Per germline, CDR1 SGHAT and CDR2 FQNNGV. V lost 6 bases to trimming and J lost 1 base; unmatched junction nucleotides: 2. CDR3 DNA sequence: TGTGCCAGCAGAGGACAGGTCCAAGAGACCCAGTACTTC. This codes for CASRGQVQETQYF. The variable domain in full, completed from reference TRBV11-2 and TRBJ2-5, reads EAGVAQSPRYKIIEKRQSVAFWCNPISGHATLYWYQQILGQGPKLLIQFQNNGVVDDSQLPKDRFSAERLKGVDSTLKIQPAKLEDSAVYLCASRGQVQETQYFGPGTRLLVL.

This clonotype came up many times. The chain couples TRBV6-1 to TRBJ2-3; 9 bases line up with TRBD2. This CDR3 has 16 residues. Per germline, CDR1 MNHNS and CDR2 SASEGT. Trimming at V came to 6 bases and at J to 5 bases, leaving 12 bases not matched to a gene. The DNA of the CDR3 is TGTGCCAGCAGGTTGACTAGCGGATTTGTGGGAGATACGCAGTATTTT. It codes for CASRLTSGFVGDTQYF.

The V gene is TRBV13, the J gene TRBJ2-7; possible D gene TRBD2, 5 bases. Deletions cut 3 bases from V and 0 bases from J, with 12 bases between. The V gene's germline CDR1 is PRHDT and CDR2 FYEKMQ (reference sequence). This CDR3 spans 15 amino acids. The CDR3 region is CASSLARGSSYEQYF. The CDR3 DNA is TGTGCCAGCAGCTTGGCTCGTGGGAGCTCCTACGAGCAGTACTTC.

This clonotype was seen many times. The chain employs TRBV27 and TRBJ2-2; D uncertain. Trimming cost V 7 bases and J 3 bases, with 15 bases left between them. From germline, CDR1 is MNHEY and CDR2 SMNVEV (reference sequence). The length of the CDR3 is 15 residues. The chain's CDR3 is CASTPFPQDTGELFF. The DNA of the CDR3 is TGTGCCAGCACCCCCTTCCCCCAGGACACCGGGGAGCTGTTTTTT.

On this clonotype: This may be a read error, as it is one base from a much larger clone. The gene calls are TRBV12-3 or TRBV12-4 and TRBJ2-4; D is perhaps TRBD1 or TRBD2 (5 bases each). The CDR3 consists of 15 residues. CDR3 region: CASSLVLGPKNIQHF. The CDR3, as DNA: TGTGCCAGCAGTTTAGTGTTGGGACCCAAAAACATTCAGCACTTC.

This clonotype was detected ten times or more. The rearrangement joins TRBV29-1 to TRBJ2-5; 10 positions match TRBD1. Trimming at V came to 7 bases and at J to 5 bases, leaving 7 bases not matched to a gene. The CDR3 loop spans 13 amino acids. Germline V CDR1 and CDR2: SQVTM, ANQGSEA. CDR3 residues: CSAGTGEVETQYF. The CDR3 DNA reads as TGCAGCGCTGGGACAGGGGAAGTGGAGACCCAGTACTTC.

This clonotype was recorded at least ten times. The CDR3 protein is CASSEASSLKAFF. CDR3 in DNA: TGTGCCAGCAGCGAAGCGAGTAGCCTAAAAGCTTTCTTT. This chain connects TRBV5-4 to TRBJ1-1; no firm D call. The CDR3 consists of 13 residues. Germline lookup yields CDR1 SGHNT and CDR2 YYREEE (reference sequence). Trimming took off 4 bases at V and 9 bases at J, with 16 bases between the two ends.

The sample holds many counts of this clonotype. The rearrangement uses TRBV28 and TRBJ2-3; 7 nucleotides align to TRBD2. The V and J ends lost 11 bases and 1 base, in that order; junction bases with no gene match: 6. Looked up from germline, CDR1 is MDHEN and CDR2 is SYDVKM. The CDR3 totals 13 residues. The CDR3 coding sequence is TGTGCCTGGGCGGGAGTAGGCACAGATACGCAGTATTTT. Its protein product is CAWAGVGTDTQYF.